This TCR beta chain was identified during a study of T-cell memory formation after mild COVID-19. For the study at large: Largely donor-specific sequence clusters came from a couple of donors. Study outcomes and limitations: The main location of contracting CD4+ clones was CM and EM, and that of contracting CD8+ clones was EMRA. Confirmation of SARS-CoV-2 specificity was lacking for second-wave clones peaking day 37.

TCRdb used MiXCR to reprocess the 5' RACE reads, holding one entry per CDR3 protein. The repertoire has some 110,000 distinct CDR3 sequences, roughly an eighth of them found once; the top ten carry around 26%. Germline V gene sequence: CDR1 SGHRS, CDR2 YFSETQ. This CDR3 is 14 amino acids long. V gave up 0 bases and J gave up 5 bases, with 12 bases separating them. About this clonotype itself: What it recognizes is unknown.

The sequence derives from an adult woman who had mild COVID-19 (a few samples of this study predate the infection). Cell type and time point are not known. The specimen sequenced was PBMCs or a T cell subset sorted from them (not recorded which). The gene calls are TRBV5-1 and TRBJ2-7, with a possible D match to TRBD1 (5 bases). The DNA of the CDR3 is TGCGCCAGCAGCTTGGGTAAAGGGGCCGACGAGCAGTACTTC. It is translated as CASSLGKGADEQYF.